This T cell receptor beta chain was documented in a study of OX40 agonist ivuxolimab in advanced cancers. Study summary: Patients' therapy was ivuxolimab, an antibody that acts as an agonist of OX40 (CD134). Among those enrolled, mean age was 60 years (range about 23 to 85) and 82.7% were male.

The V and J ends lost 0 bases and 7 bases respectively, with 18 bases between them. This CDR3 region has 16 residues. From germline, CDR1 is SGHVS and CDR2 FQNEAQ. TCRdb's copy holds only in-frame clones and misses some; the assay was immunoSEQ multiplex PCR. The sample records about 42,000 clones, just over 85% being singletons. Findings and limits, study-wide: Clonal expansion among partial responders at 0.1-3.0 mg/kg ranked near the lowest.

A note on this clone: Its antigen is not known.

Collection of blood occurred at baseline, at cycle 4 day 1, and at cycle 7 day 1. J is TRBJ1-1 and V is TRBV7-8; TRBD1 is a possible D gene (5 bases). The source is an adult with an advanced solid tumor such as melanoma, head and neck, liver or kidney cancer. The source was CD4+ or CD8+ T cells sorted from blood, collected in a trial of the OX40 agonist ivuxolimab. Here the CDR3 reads CASSLAPSRDLDEAFF. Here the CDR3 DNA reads TGTGCCAGCAGCTTAGCGCCAAGCAGGGACTTGGATGAAGCTTTCTTT.